This TCR beta chain was sequenced in a study of blood T cells in healthy people across ages. A second PCR of 7 to 11 cycles used a sample-barcoded 5' primer and a J-beta primer mix. In TCRdb, the 5' RACE reads were re-called with MiXCR into one record per CDR3 protein. This table has approximately 1,700,000 distinct CDR3 sequences, around 40% appearing once. The clonotype comes from a human donor in good health. Material for sequencing was blood.

CDR3 residues: CASSLDTGGPYEQYF. CDR3 sequence (DNA): TGTGCCAGCAGCTTAGATACAGGGGGCCCCTACGAGCAGTACTTC. The chain carries TRBV11-2 and TRBJ2-7, with 9 nucleotides matching TRBD1. CDR1 and CDR2 from the germline V gene are SGHAT and FQNNGV. After removal of 0 bases from V and 2 bases from J, the junction contained 2 bases not matched to a gene. This CDR3 has 15 residues.